Sequencing of this TCR beta chain was carried out in a study of shared clonotypes between healthy human individuals. For the study at large: Those who served as donors were two women and a few men between the ages of 18 and 49.

The CDR3 extends over 14 amino acids. The germline gives CDR1 PRHDT, CDR2 FYEKMQ (reference sequence). Trimming left V 8 bases short and J 2 bases short, with 16 bases between. Those who donated were healthy HIV-negative adults, with no recent acute infections or vaccinations reported. Nashville, Tennessee was home to all donors, each a Caucasian adult. Data came from immunoSEQ multiplex PCR; TCRdb stores just in-frame clones and leaves some out. This table has fewer than 350,000 clones, around 86% appearing once. The origin of this receptor is a man younger than 35 in good health. The chain has TRBV13 and TRBJ2-7; possibly TRBD2 for D (5 bases). Sequencing used memory CD8+ T cells sorted from blood. Regarding subset: CD45RO+ cells pooled with CCR7-negative TemRA cells. The CDR3 is CASGPSGRPYEQYF. CDR3 sequence (DNA): TGTGCCAGCGGCCCGAGCGGCCGGCCCTACGAGCAGTACTTC.